The 25 T cell receptor beta chains reported below all come from one sample, sequenced in a study of cytomegalovirus exposure and HLA in healthy donors. The PCR had 60 Vbeta and 13 Jbeta primers. Method: immunoSEQ multiplex PCR; TCRdb's copy keeps in-frame clones and lacks some. This repertoire shows some 120,000 clones, 55% to 70% found once; its top ten account for roughly 2%. Sequences were obtained from PBMCs. Every receptor here comes from a woman in her twenties or thirties in good health and CMV-seronegative.

In this sample, this clone turned up a few times. The genes are TRBV2 and TRBJ1-2; 8 nucleotides match TRBD1. V lost 7 bases to trimming and J lost 6 bases; unmatched junction nucleotides: 7. Germline loops: CDR1 SNHLY, CDR2 FYNNEI. The CDR3 contains 13 residues. CDR3 in amino acids: CASTGQARDGYTF. The CDR3 DNA reads TGTGCCAGCACGGGACAGGCCAGGGATGGCTACACCTTC.

The chain joins TRBV5-1 to TRBJ2-5; TRBD2 matches 13 bases. After removal of 4 bases from V and 5 bases from J, the junction contained 11 bases not matched to a gene. Per the germline V gene, CDR1 is SGHRS and CDR2 is YFSETQ. The CDR3 is 17 amino acids. The CDR3 bases are TGCGCCAGCAGCCCGGGACTAGCGGGATGGTTAGGGGAGACCCAGTACTTC. It is translated as CASSPGLAGWLGETQYF.

This clone was counted only a few times. The chain carries TRBV2 and TRBJ1-6; 7 bases are a match to TRBD1. The germline V gene has CDR1 SNHLY and CDR2 FYNNEI. V lost 6 bases and J lost 10; bases outside the gene matches: 12. The CDR3 has 15 residues. CDR3 loop: CASSADRVGRSPLHF. Here the CDR3 DNA reads TGTGCCAGCAGCGCAGACAGGGTGGGTCGATCACCCCTCCACTTT.

The genes are TRBV5-6 and TRBJ2-4, with 13 bases identical to TRBD2. The CDR3 has 18 amino acids. CDR1 and CDR2 from the germline V gene are SGHDT and YYEEEE. V dropped 4 bases and J dropped 0; count of bases not matched to a gene: 7. For the CDR3, the DNA is TGTGCCAGCAGCACCCGGACTAGCGGGAGTTCAGCCAAAAACATTCAGTACTTC. Protein product: CASSTRTSGSSAKNIQYF.

The chain has TRBV28 and TRBJ1-1, with D possibly matching TRBD1 (6 bases). The germline CDR1 and CDR2 sequences are MDHEN and SYDVKM. The CDR3 totals 14 residues. The ends were cut back, 3 bases at V and 2 bases at J, with 10 bases in the middle. CDR3 bases: TGTGCCAGCAGTTTTGGGACACCTAACACTGAAGCTTTCTTT. It specifies CASSFGTPNTEAFF.

The genes are TRBV7-3 and TRBJ2-5; TRBD2 agrees at 9 bases. Germline V lookup: CDR1 SGHTA, CDR2 FQGTGA. V was clipped by 2 bases and J by 5 bases; unmatched bases: 0. The CDR3 loop spans 13 amino acids. The chain's CDR3 is CASSLAGGETQYF. The CDR3 DNA reads as TGTGCCAGCAGCTTAGCGGGAGGGGAGACCCAGTACTTC.

Worth noting for this clone: One junction end disagrees with the germline gene, perhaps due to a read error. The CDR3 here is CASRARGQGEEAQYF. The CDR3 DNA follows: TGTGCCAGCAGAGCCCGGGGACAGGGAGAAGAGGCCCAGTACTTC. The chain has TRBV6-5 and TRBJ2-5; TRBD1 aligns across 9 bases. This CDR3 comprises 15 residues. Germline V CDR1 and CDR2: MNHEY, SVGAGI.

J is TRBJ2-5 and V is TRBV7-2; 12 positions agree with TRBD2. V shed 5 bases, J shed 6 bases, and the junction held 7 bases outside the gene matches. Germline loops: CDR1 SGHTA, CDR2 FQGNSA. CDR3 length: 15 amino acids. DNA for the CDR3: TGTGCCAGCAGCGGACGACTAGCGGGAGTGCAGACCCAGTACTTC. Amino acid sequence: CASSGRLAGVQTQYF.

The chain couples TRBV7-3 to TRBJ2-5, with 14 bases fitting TRBD2. Per the germline V gene, CDR1 is SGHTA and CDR2 is FQGTGA. This CDR3 has 16 residues. V lost 5 bases to trimming and J lost 4 bases; unmatched junction nucleotides: 6. CDR3 in DNA: TGTGCCAGCAGCCCTGGGACTAGCGGGAGCCCAGAGACCCAGTACTTC. Its translation: CASSPGTSGSPETQYF. The full variable domain, completed using reference TRBV7-3 and TRBJ2-5, is GAGVSQTPSNKVTEKGKYVELRCDPISGHTALYWYRQSLGQGPEFLIYFQGTGAADDSGLPNDRFFAVRPEGSVSTLKIQRTERGDSAVYLCASSPGTSGSPETQYFGPGTRLLVL.

The chain is built from TRBV27 and TRBJ2-6; no definite D call. CDR1 and CDR2 from the germline V gene are MNHEY and SMNVEV (reference sequence). The CDR3 totals 15 residues. Trimming removed 0 bases from V and 4 bases from J, with 7 bases in between. The CDR3 spells CASSLSASGANVLTF. For the CDR3, the DNA is TGTGCCAGCAGTTTATCGGCCTCGGGGGCCAACGTCCTGACTTTC. The full variable domain, in which reference TRBV27 and TRBJ2-6 provide the parts outside the CDR3, is EAQVTQNPRYLITVTGKKLTVTCSQNMNHEYMSWYRQDPGLGLRQIYYSMNVEVTDKGDVPEGYKVSRKEKRNFPLILESPSPNQTSLYFCASSLSASGANVLTFGAGSRLTVL.

The genes are TRBV16 and TRBJ1-2; TRBD1 agrees at 8 bases. CDR3 length: 17 residues. Trimming took 0 bases from V and 5 from J; bases not matched to a gene: 11. Germline CDR1 is KGHSY and CDR2 is FQNENV. Written as DNA, the CDR3 is TGTGCCAGCAGCCAATCCGAAGGGAGGACAGGGTTATATGGCTACACCTTC. Amino acid sequence: CASSQSEGRTGLYGYTF.

This chain joins TRBV30 and TRBJ2-1; a possible D gene is TRBD1 (7 bases). This CDR3 has 15 residues. CDR1 and CDR2 from the germline V gene are GTSNPN and SVGIG (reference sequence). V gave up 5 bases and J gave up 4 bases, with 18 bases separating them. CDR3 amino acids: CAWAGGLSEYNEQFF. In nucleotides, the CDR3 is TGTGCCTGGGCAGGGGGGCTATCGGAATACAATGAGCAGTTCTTC. Looking up the rest from reference TRBV30 and TRBJ2-1 gives the full variable domain: SQTIHQWPATLVQPVGSPLSLECTVEGTSNPNLYWYRQAAGRGLQLLFYSVGIGQISSEVPQNLSASRPQDRQFILSSKKLLLSDSGFYLCAWAGGLSEYNEQFFGPGTRLTVL.

The chain has TRBV7-2 and TRBJ2-7, with 10 bases fitting TRBD2. V lost 1 base and J lost 6; bases outside the gene matches: 6. Germline lookup yields CDR1 SGHTA and CDR2 FQGNSA. There are 15 residues in the CDR3. CDR3 coding DNA: TGTGCCAGCAGCTTAGTCGGTCTAGCGGGAGTCGAGCAGTACTTC. This translates into CASSLVGLAGVEQYF.

The chain is built from TRBV5-1 and TRBJ2-6; D is unclear. Germline V CDR1 and CDR2: SGHRS, YFSETQ. The CDR3 length is 17 residues. The V end lost 0 bases, the J end lost 0 bases, and 10 bases lay between the germline ends. The chain's CDR3 is CASSLEQFGSGANVLTF. CDR3 in DNA: TGCGCCAGCAGCTTGGAACAGTTCGGCTCTGGGGCCAACGTCCTGACTTTC.

The chain uses TRBV9 and TRBJ1-1, with D perhaps TRBD1 (5 bases). The CDR3 totals 15 residues. The germline CDR1 and CDR2 sequences are SGDLS and YYNGEE. V lost 0 bases and J 4 bases, leaving 13 bases between the germline ends. CDR3 amino acids: CASSVVIGGGTEAFF. The DNA for the CDR3 is TGTGCCAGCAGCGTAGTCATTGGGGGGGGCACTGAAGCTTTCTTT.

V and J are TRBV7-9 and TRBJ2-5; 7 nucleotides align to TRBD1. From germline, CDR1 is SEHNR and CDR2 FQNEAQ (reference sequence). The CDR3 contains 14 residues. Unmatched junction bases numbered 8, after V lost 5 bases and J lost 5 bases. The CDR3 sequence is CASSRRQGMETQYF. CDR3 DNA: TGTGCCAGCAGCCGCCGACAGGGAATGGAGACCCAGTACTTC.

The gene calls are TRBV7-2 and TRBJ1-3; no firm D call. Germline assignment: CDR1 SGHTA and CDR2 FQGNSA. The CDR3 covers 14 residues. Trimming stripped 4 bases from V and 0 bases from J, with 7 bases between. DNA for the CDR3: TGTGCCAGCAGCTCAGATTACTCTGGAAACACCATATATTTT. Translating it yields CASSSDYSGNTIYF.

This clone was picked up a small number of times. The rearrangement uses TRBV18 and TRBJ2-7, with 10 bases that match TRBD1. The CDR3 sequence is 14 residues long. V lost 4 bases to trimming and J lost 4 bases; unmatched junction nucleotides: 4. Germline V CDR1 and CDR2: KGHSH, LQKENI. The CDR3 DNA reads as TGTGCCAGCTCACGAGACAGGGGGCTTTACGAGCAGTACTTC. It is translated as CASSRDRGLYEQYF.

The rearrangement links TRBV7-6 to TRBJ1-6; 7 bases are shared with TRBD1. The CDR3 consists of 18 residues. Germline loops: CDR1 SGHVS, CDR2 FNYEAQ. Unmatched junction bases numbered 9, after V lost 4 bases and J lost 0 bases. CDR3 residues: CASSSGGTARSYNSPLHF. The CDR3 coding sequence is TGTGCCAGCAGCTCAGGGGGGACAGCTCGCTCCTATAATTCACCCCTCCACTTT.

The chain couples TRBV4-3 to TRBJ2-7; 14 nucleotides match TRBD2. The CDR3 contains 18 residues. The J segment lost 6 bases and the V segment lost 1 base, leaving 11 bases of the junction unmatched. Germline V gene lookup returns CDR1 LGHNA and CDR2 YSLEER. In nucleotides, the CDR3 is TGCGCCAGCAGCCAAGGCATAGGGACTAGCGGGAGAAGGGGCGAGCAGTACTTC. Residues: CASSQGIGTSGRRGEQYF.

The chain couples TRBV25-1 to TRBJ1-6; 7 nucleotides agree with TRBD1. The CDR3 consists of 15 residues. After removal of 2 bases from V and 4 bases from J, the junction contained 2 bases not matched to a gene. CDR1 and CDR2 (germline): MGHDK, SYGVNS. The CDR3 loop reads CASSEQGEYNSPLHF. Written as DNA, the CDR3 is TGTGCCAGCAGTGAACAGGGGGAATATAATTCACCCCTCCACTTT.

The genes are TRBV5-4 and TRBJ2-5, with 7 bases matching TRBD2. Germline V gives CDR1 SGHNT, CDR2 YYREEE (reference sequence). Germline trimming cut 1 base from V and 2 bases from J; bases unmatched to any gene: 8. CDR3 length equals 16 residues. The CDR3 DNA is TGTGCCAGCAGCTTGAGGCGGGACGGGGGGCAAGAGACCCAGTACTTC. Translation: CASSLRRDGGQETQYF.

Only a few counts were recorded for this clone. V usage is TRBV4-1 and J usage is TRBJ2-2, with D possibly matching TRBD1 (5 bases). The CDR3 is 17 amino acids. Trimming stripped 5 bases from V and 5 bases from J, with 21 bases between. CDR1 MGHRA and CDR2 YSYEKL come from the germline V gene. The CDR3 DNA follows: TGCGCCAGCAGCGCTATCGACATGGGGCTGTATACCGGGGAGCTGTTTTTT. Translated, it gives CASSAIDMGLYTGELFF.

The gene calls are TRBV7-3 and TRBJ2-7, with TRBD1 identical over 8 bases. The germline CDR1 and CDR2 sequences are SGHTA and FQGTGA. V was pared by 2 bases and J by 2 bases, with 11 bases of the junction left unmatched. The CDR3 contains 17 residues. The CDR3 reads CASSLAAGTGGTYEQYF. For the CDR3, the DNA is TGTGCCAGCAGCTTAGCCGCCGGGACAGGCGGCACCTACGAGCAGTACTTC.

The table lists this clone with a few counts. V usage is TRBV7-3 and J usage is TRBJ2-5, with a tentative D call TRBD2 (6 bases). The CDR3 is made up of 13 amino acids. Deletions cut 4 bases from V and 11 bases from J, with 17 bases between. CDR1 and CDR2 from the germline V gene are SGHTA and FQGTGA. DNA for the CDR3: TGTGCCAGCAGCTCACGGGACTCCATTCGTCAGTACTTC. Translating gives CASSSRDSIRQYF.